These 16 T cell receptor beta chains were sequenced from one sample in a study of cytomegalovirus exposure and HLA in healthy donors. The PCR used 60 Vbeta and 13 Jbeta primers. Sequencing used immunoSEQ multiplex PCR; TCRdb keeps in-frame clones, though not all of them. In total, the table holds around 75,000 clones. Sequencing was carried out using PBMCs. These receptors were collected from a woman aged 55-70 years in good health and CMV-seronegative.

The gene calls are TRBV19 and TRBJ2-5; D perhaps matches TRBD2 (5 bases). V was pared by 4 bases and J by 2 bases, with 11 bases between. Germline V gene data show CDR1 as LNHDA and CDR2 as SQIVND (reference sequence). This CDR3 is built from 14 residues. The CDR3 is CASSKGARQETQYF. CDR3 DNA sequence: TGTGCCAGTAGTAAGGGAGCGCGGCAAGAGACCCAGTACTTC.

J is TRBJ2-7 and V is TRBV28, with TRBD1 matching 8 bases. From germline, CDR1 is MDHEN and CDR2 SYDVKM. This CDR3 is built from 14 residues. With V trimmed by 10 bases and J by 5 bases, 13 bases remained unmatched. CDR3: CATRSGQGIHEQYF. CDR3 in DNA: TGTGCCACAAGGAGCGGACAGGGTATACACGAGCAGTACTTC.

The CDR3 is CASSPALTGGYEQYF. The CDR3 DNA sequence: TGTGCCAGCAGCCCAGCTCTCACAGGGGGCTACGAGCAGTACTTC. The V gene is TRBV9, the J gene TRBJ2-7; 8 nucleotides match TRBD1. The CDR3 is 15 residues long. V dropped 4 bases and J dropped 3; count of bases not matched to a gene: 9. CDR1 is SGDLS, CDR2 YYNGEE, per germline.

The chain joins TRBV7-9 to TRBJ2-3; 8 bases map to TRBD2. The CDR3 runs 17 residues. V lost 5 bases to trimming and J lost 4 bases; unmatched junction nucleotides: 14. From germline, CDR1 is SEHNR and CDR2 FQNEAQ (reference sequence). CDR3 sequence reads: CASSLGLAGLLADTQYF. CDR3 in DNA: TGTGCCAGCAGCCTAGGCCTAGCGGGTTTGTTGGCAGATACGCAGTATTTT.

This chain joins TRBV11-2 and TRBJ2-2, with TRBD2 as a possible D gene (6 bases). The CDR3 is 15 amino acids. Per germline, CDR1 SGHAT and CDR2 FQNNGV. The V gene lost 2 bases and the J gene lost 6 bases, with 13 bases spanning the gap. The CDR3 DNA reads as TGTGCCAGCAGCTTATATCCGGGAGCGGCCGGGGAGCTGTTTTTT. This gives the protein CASSLYPGAAGELFF.

This chain connects TRBV5-6 to TRBJ1-2; D gene unclear. The CDR3 is 11 amino acids. The ends were cut back, 6 bases at V and 5 bases at J, with 8 bases in the middle. Per germline, CDR1 SGHDT and CDR2 YYEEEE. The CDR3 DNA sequence: TGTGCCAGCATGCGAGAGTATGGCTACACCTTC. It yields the protein CASMREYGYTF. Variable domain in full (rest from reference TRBV5-6 and TRBJ1-2): DAGVTQSPTHLIKTRGQQVTLRCSPKSGHDTVSWYQQALGQGPQFIFQYYEEEERQRGNFPDRFSGHQFPNYSSELNVNALLLGDSALYLCASMREYGYTFGSGTRLTVV.

J is TRBJ1-3 and V is TRBV29-1; tentative D call: TRBD1 (6 bases). Germline values: CDR1 SQVTM, CDR2 ANQGSEA. This CDR3 comprises 13 residues. The V end lost 3 bases, the J end lost 2 bases, and 8 bases lay between the germline ends. Here the CDR3 reads CSVDTGTGNTIYF. CDR3 coding DNA: TGCAGCGTTGATACAGGGACTGGAAACACCATATATTTT.

V and J are TRBV30 and TRBJ1-2; TRBD1 might be the D (6 bases). Trimming removed 4 bases from V and 3 bases from J, with 21 bases in between. The CDR3 spans 16 residues. Germline assignment: CDR1 GTSNPN and CDR2 SVGIG (reference sequence). The CDR3 sequence is CAWKGGDIGVYYGYTF. DNA of the CDR3: TGTGCCTGGAAGGGGGGGGACATCGGGGTGTACTATGGCTACACCTTC. The whole variable domain, remainder taken from reference TRBV30 and TRBJ1-2, is SQTIHQWPATLVQPVGSPLSLECTVEGTSNPNLYWYRQAAGRGLQLLFYSVGIGQISSEVPQNLSASRPQDRQFILSSKKLLLSDSGFYLCAWKGGDIGVYYGYTFGSGTRLTVV.

The gene calls are TRBV18 and TRBJ1-5; TRBD1 aligns across 9 bases. The CDR3 is 16 amino acids. V lost 2 bases and J lost 2; bases outside the gene matches: 4. Germline V CDR1 and CDR2: KGHSH, LQKENI. The CDR3 spells CASSPETGGGNQPQHF. The CDR3 DNA reads TGTGCCAGCTCACCAGAGACAGGGGGAGGCAATCAGCCCCAGCATTTT.

This chain links TRBV6-5 with TRBJ2-7, with 7 bases identical to TRBD1. V shed 7 bases, J shed 0 bases, and the junction held 6 bases outside the gene matches. CDR3 size: 14 residues. Per germline, CDR1 MNHEY and CDR2 SVGAGI. CDR3 protein: CASTTRQGSYEQYF. The CDR3, as DNA: TGTGCCAGCACAACGAGACAGGGCTCCTACGAGCAGTACTTC.

The rearrangement links TRBV2 to TRBJ2-5; TRBD1 matches 12 bases. From germline, CDR1 is SNHLY and CDR2 FYNNEI. CDR3 length equals 15 residues. Unmatched junction bases numbered 10, after V lost 10 bases and J lost 4 bases. The CDR3 protein is CATRGGQGAGETQYF. As DNA, the CDR3 is TGTGCCACTCGCGGGGGACAGGGGGCTGGAGAGACCCAGTACTTC.

The genes are TRBV7-2 and TRBJ2-2, with TRBD2 as a possible D gene (5 bases). V shed 8 bases and J shed 3 bases, with 13 bases lying between them. CDR1 and CDR2 from the germline V gene are SGHTA and FQGNSA. The CDR3 totals 14 residues. CDR3 coding DNA: TGTGCCAGCCCAGTTCGGGGATACACCGGGGAGCTGTTTTTT. It translates to CASPVRGYTGELFF.

The chain recombines TRBV27 with TRBJ2-5; the D gene is possibly TRBD2 (5 bases). The V gene's germline CDR1 is MNHEY and CDR2 SMNVEV (reference sequence). The CDR3 has 13 residues. The V end was cut by 9 bases, the J end by 0 bases, with 11 bases between. CDR3 sequence: CASGQRNQETQYF. In DNA form, the CDR3 reads TGTGCCAGTGGCCAGCGGAACCAAGAGACCCAGTACTTC.

The chain combines TRBV6-5 with TRBJ2-1; no reliable D call. From germline, CDR1 is MNHEY and CDR2 SVGAGI. The ends were cut back, 3 bases at V and 10 bases at J, with 7 bases in the middle. CDR3 length: 11 residues. CDR3 bases: TGTGCCAGCAGTTATGGAGCGGAGCAGTTCTTC. Translation gives CASSYGAEQFF.

The rearrangement uses TRBV19 and TRBJ1-2, with D possibly matching TRBD1 (6 bases). The CDR3 is 13 residues long. Germline loops: CDR1 LNHDA, CDR2 SQIVND (reference sequence). Trimming removed 7 bases at V and 8 bases at J, with 17 bases between. This chain's CDR3 is CASTPVGAGGYTF. The CDR3 DNA reads as TGTGCCAGTACGCCCGTGGGGGCAGGGGGCTACACCTTC.

The chain carries TRBV27 and TRBJ1-1, with D maybe TRBD1 (5 bases). The CDR3 is 14 amino acids. Germline assignment: CDR1 MNHEY and CDR2 SMNVEV (reference sequence). V was pared by 2 bases and J by 10 bases, with 17 bases between. The CDR3 DNA reads TGTGCCAGCAGTTTAAGGGGTGGGTTCCAGAGAGCTTTCTTT. It specifies CASSLRGGFQRAFF.